Listed here are 18 T cell receptor beta chains from one sample, sequenced in a study of PD-1 blockade in mismatch repair-deficient tumors. Sequencing used immunoSEQ multiplex PCR; TCRdb keeps in-frame clones, though not all of them. The sample records tens of thousands of clones, 84% being singletons. The sample here was peripheral blood, taken 2 weeks after starting pembrolizumab. Every receptor here comes from an adult with mismatch repair-deficient cancer.

The rearrangement links TRBV19 to TRBJ1-2, with 11 bases aligning to TRBD1. Germline CDR1 LNHDA, CDR2 SQIVND (reference sequence). The V and J ends lost 2 bases and 4 bases, in that order; junction bases with no gene match: 6. The CDR3 loop spans 16 amino acids. The CDR3 loop is CASSIPGQGAPYGYTF. The CDR3 DNA reads TGTGCCAGTAGTATACCCGGACAGGGGGCACCCTATGGCTACACCTTC. The full variable domain, rest sourced from reference TRBV19 and TRBJ1-2, is DGGITQSPKYLFRKEGQNVTLSCEQNLNHDAMYWYRQDPGQGLRLIYYSQIVNDFQKGDIAEGYSVSREKKESFPLTVTSAQKNPTAFYLCASSIPGQGAPYGYTFGSGTRLTVV.

J is TRBJ1-2 and V is TRBV11-2, with D perhaps matching TRBD1 (6 bases). The V and J ends lost 1 base and 4 bases respectively, with 16 bases between them. CDR1 is SGHAT and CDR2 is FQNNGV in the germline V gene. This CDR3 comprises 16 residues. The CDR3, as DNA: TGTGCCAGCAGCTTAGTCATGGGGGCCGTGGGCTATGGCTACACCTTC. Translation: CASSLVMGAVGYGYTF.

This clone rates as medium-sized. V gene TRBV4-2 combines with J gene TRBJ2-1; D ambiguous. Trimming left V 6 bases short and J 6 bases short, with 12 bases between. The CDR3 has 13 amino acids. Germline CDR1 reads LGHNA; CDR2 reads YNFKEQ. The CDR3 sequence: CASREGSSNEQFF. CDR3 coding DNA: TGTGCCAGCAGGGAAGGGTCCAGCAATGAGCAGTTCTTC.

The chain carries TRBV28 and TRBJ1-1, with 9 nucleotides matching TRBD1. V shed 6 bases, J shed 4 bases, and the junction held 12 bases outside the gene matches. CDR3 length equals 16 residues. The germline gives CDR1 MDHEN, CDR2 SYDVKM. CDR3 in amino acids: CASRRISTGGSTEAFF. The CDR3 region has the DNA TGTGCCAGCAGGCGTATCTCGACAGGGGGGAGCACTGAAGCTTTCTTT.

The chain joins TRBV4-2 to TRBJ2-1, with TRBD2 matching over 7 bases. Germline CDR1 and CDR2: LGHNA and YNFKEQ. Trimming at V came to 0 bases and at J to 0 bases, leaving 2 bases not matched to a gene. This CDR3 spans 16 amino acids. DNA of the CDR3: TGTGCCAGCAGCCAAGAGGGAGGGAGCTCCTACAATGAGCAGTTCTTC. Translation gives CASSQEGGSSYNEQFF.

By share, this clone ranks as medium-sized. The chain recombines TRBV2 with TRBJ2-2, with 8 positions matching TRBD2. There are 17 residues in the CDR3. Germline loops: CDR1 SNHLY, CDR2 FYNNEI. Trimming removed 6 bases from V and 0 bases from J; junction bases left unmatched: 9. In nucleotides, the CDR3 is TGTGCCAGCAGAGACCCGGGACTAGGCGCGAACACCGGGGAGCTGTTTTTT. Translating it yields CASRDPGLGANTGELFF.

The chain combines TRBV27 with TRBJ2-7, with 10 bases lining up with TRBD1. V was pared by 6 bases and J by 0 bases, with 2 bases of the junction left unmatched. The germline V gene has CDR1 MNHEY and CDR2 SMNVEV (reference sequence). The CDR3 sequence is 14 residues long. CDR3 DNA: TGTGCCAGCAGCCGGACAGGGGGCTCCTACGAGCAGTACTTC. It yields the protein CASSRTGGSYEQYF.

In nucleotides, the CDR3 is TGTGCCAGCAGTTTATCGACCCACGCAGAAGCTTTCTTT. Its protein product is CASSLSTHAEAFF. The rearrangement joins TRBV27 to TRBJ1-1; D is ambiguous. Germline assignment: CDR1 MNHEY and CDR2 SMNVEV (reference sequence). V was trimmed by 0 bases and J by 8 bases, leaving 10 bases between them. CDR3 length equals 13 residues.

The chain combines TRBV30 with TRBJ1-2, with D uncertain. V lost 5 bases and J lost 4, with 5 bases in between. This CDR3 region has 10 residues. Germline CDR1 and CDR2: GTSNPN and SVGIG (reference sequence). The CDR3 loop reads CAWESYGYTF. CDR3 nucleotides: TGTGCCTGGGAGAGCTATGGCTACACCTTC.

The V call is TRBV4-3, the J call TRBJ2-6; the match to TRBD1 covers 8 bases. Germline lookup yields CDR1 LGHNA and CDR2 YSLEER. CDR3 size: 18 residues. J gave up 0 bases and V 2 bases, and 6 bases lay outside the gene matches. CDR3 residues: CASSQLTGVPSGANVLTF. The CDR3 DNA sequence: TGCGCCAGCAGCCAACTGACAGGGGTTCCCTCTGGGGCCAACGTCCTGACTTTC.

V and J are TRBV18 and TRBJ2-1; 10 bases agree with TRBD2. The CDR3 consists of 15 residues. J gave up 6 bases and V 5 bases, and 7 bases lay outside the gene matches. Germline V CDR1 and CDR2: KGHSH, LQKENI. CDR3 protein: CASSSLAGESNEQFF. In DNA, the CDR3 is TGTGCCAGCTCATCTCTAGCGGGAGAGTCCAATGAGCAGTTCTTC.

The gene calls are TRBV29-1 and TRBJ2-1; 7 positions agree with TRBD2. The CDR3 is 10 residues long. Per the germline V gene, CDR1 is SQVTM and CDR2 is ANQGSEA. DNA of the CDR3: TGCAACCGGGGGGACAATGAGCAGTTCTTC. This translates into CNRGDNEQFF.

This clone was found a few times. The chain is built from TRBV11-1 and TRBJ2-3; D could derive from TRBD1 or TRBD2 (5 bases each). This CDR3 spans 12 amino acids. Germline V gene sequence: CDR1 SGHAT, CDR2 FQDESV (reference sequence). V lost 6 bases and J lost 9, with 13 bases in between. The chain's CDR3 is CASSTGTVTQYF. CDR3 bases: TGTGCCAGCAGTACCGGGACGGTAACGCAGTATTTT.

The chain couples TRBV9 to TRBJ2-7, with a tentative D call TRBD1 (6 bases). Per germline, CDR1 SGDLS and CDR2 YYNGEE. The CDR3 sequence is 15 residues long. V gave up 0 bases and J gave up 0 bases, with 10 bases separating them. The CDR3 loop is CASSVGRDNSYEQYF. The CDR3 nucleotides read TGTGCCAGCAGCGTAGGAAGGGACAACTCCTACGAGCAGTACTTC.

The chain couples TRBV28 to TRBJ2-3; 7 bases map to TRBD2. The CDR3 totals 16 residues. V dropped 3 bases and J dropped 0; count of bases not matched to a gene: 6. Per the germline V gene, CDR1 is MDHEN and CDR2 is SYDVKM. CDR3 DNA sequence: TGTGCCAGCAGTTTGCCTAGCGGAGCTAGCACAGATACGCAGTATTTT. Translated, it gives CASSLPSGASTDTQYF.

CDR3 in amino acids: CASSLTGTGNDEQYF. Here the CDR3 DNA reads TGTGCCAGCAGCTTGACCGGGACAGGGAATGACGAGCAGTACTTC. The genes are TRBV5-5 and TRBJ2-7; 9 bases are shared with TRBD1. The CDR3 runs to 15 residues. Germline V gene data show CDR1 as SGHKS and CDR2 as YYEKEE (reference sequence). Germline trimming cut 1 base from V and 5 bases from J; bases unmatched to any gene: 7.

The count of this clone is one. V gene TRBV5-1 combines with J gene TRBJ2-3, with TRBD2 matching 12 bases. V was pared by 0 bases and J by 0 bases, with 14 bases of the junction left unmatched. CDR3 length: 21 residues. Germline-derived CDR1 and CDR2 are SGHRS and YFSETQ. The CDR3 here is CASSLAFWSGLAGSSTDTQYF. The CDR3 bases are TGCGCCAGCAGCTTGGCCTTCTGGTCCGGACTAGCGGGAAGCAGCACAGATACGCAGTATTTT.

V is TRBV5-1 and J is TRBJ2-3, with 9 bases lining up with TRBD2. This CDR3 spans 16 amino acids. The V segment lost 2 bases and the J segment 3 bases; nucleotides outside the gene matches: 7. CDR1 is SGHRS and CDR2 is YFSETQ in the germline V gene. The CDR3 sequence: CASSLGVAGDTDTQYF. The CDR3 DNA reads TGCGCCAGCAGCTTAGGGGTAGCGGGAGATACAGATACGCAGTATTTT.